The rows below give T cell receptor beta chains drawn from one sample of a study of T cell responses to AZD1222 COVID-19 vaccine. The table came from immunoSEQ multiplex PCR; TCRdb's copy has only in-frame clones and leaves some out. The sample shows some 150,000 clones, roughly 93% of them seen only once. The input for sequencing was peripheral blood, taken on day 0 of AZD1222 vaccination. These TCRs come from an adult in good health. Both conserved end residues are part of each CDR3. A D gene is named only where the DNA matches it firmly. Size is omitted from some rows. Given values are once, few, many or a class for expanded clones.

TRBV18	.	TRBJ1-3	.	TGTGCCAGCTCACCAGGCCCCGGTAGGGGAAACACCATATATTTT	CASSPGPGRGNTIYF
TRBV5-1	few	TRBJ1-1	TRBD1	TGCGCCAGCAGCTTGCTTTCTCCAGGGGGCATGAACACTGAAGCTTTCTTT	CASSLLSPGGMNTEAFF
TRBV9	.	TRBJ2-1	TRBD2	TGTGCCAGCAGCGTACCGGGACTAGCGGGTTACAATGAGCAGTTCTTC	CASSVPGLAGYNEQFF
TRBV12-3/TRBV12-4	.	TRBJ1-2	.	TGTGCCAGCAGTTTTCTTTATCATGGCTACACCTTC	CASSFLYHGYTF
TRBV14	.	TRBJ1-3	.	TGTGCCAGCAGCCACCCCCTGGGGGGATTTGGAAACACCATATATTTT	CASSHPLGGFGNTIYF
TRBV5-1	.	TRBJ1-4	.	TGCGCCAGCAGCCCAGGACAAGCCGCAACTAATGAAAAACTGTTTTTT	CASSPGQAATNEKLFF
TRBV27	.	TRBJ2-7	TRBD2	TGTGCCAGCAGTTTAAAAAGACTAGCGGGCTACGAGCAGTACTTC	CASSLKRLAGYEQYF
TRBV19	.	TRBJ2-7	.	TGTGCCAGTAAGGCTCGGATCAACGAGCAGTACTTC	CASKARINEQYF
TRBV18	.	TRBJ2-2	TRBD1	TGTGCCAGCTCATCCGACAGGGCCTATAACACCGGGGAGCTGTTTTTT	CASSSDRAYNTGELFF
TRBV3-1/TRBV3-2	once	TRBJ1-5	.	TGTGCCAGCAGTCAAACAGGTAACCAGCCCCAGCATTTT	CASSQTGNQPQHF
TRBV7-9	.	TRBJ1-2	.	TGTGCCAGCAGCTTGAGGGACGTCGGCTACACCTTC	CASSLRDVGYTF
TRBV3-1/TRBV3-2	.	TRBJ1-6	TRBD1	TGTGCCAGCAGTGTCCAGGGGGGTTCACCCCTCCACTTT	CASSVQGGSPLHF
TRBV12-3/TRBV12-4	.	TRBJ1-1	.	TGTGCCGGAGGTCCGGGCTACACTGAAGCTTTCTTT	CAGGPGYTEAFF
TRBV19	.	TRBJ2-7	.	TGTGCCAGTAGTCCCTGGGACACCGGACTGGGGGAGCAGTACTTC	CASSPWDTGLGEQYF
TRBV7-9	.	TRBJ1-2	TRBD1	TGTGCCAGCAGCCCGTTAGACAGGGGGAAAGGCTACACCTTC	CASSPLDRGKGYTF
TRBV3-1/TRBV3-2	.	TRBJ1-2	.	TGTGCCAGCAGCCCGGGAGGGGGTATGGGCTATGGCTACACCTTC	CASSPGGGMGYGYTF
TRBV6-5	.	TRBJ1-2	.	TGTGCCAGCAGTCTCCAGGAGTATGGCTACACCTTC	CASSLQEYGYTF
TRBV9	.	TRBJ2-1	.	TGTGCCAGCAGCAGGGGAAAAAAAAATGAGCAGTTCTTC	CASSRGKKNEQFF
TRBV4-1	.	TRBJ2-1	.	TGCGCCAGCACCCCGGGTACCCACAATGAGCAGTTCTTC	CASTPGTHNEQFF
TRBV7-9	.	TRBJ1-5	.	TGTGCCAGCAGCGACCTGGGTCAGCCCCAGCATTTT	CASSDLGQPQHF
TRBV6-4	.	TRBJ1-2	.	TGTGCCAGCAGTGACCAGCTGGCGGGTGGCTACACCTTC	CASSDQLAGGYTF
TRBV18	.	TRBJ1-1	.	TGTGCCAGCTCACCACCGTACACACCGCGGGGGGGCAAAAACACTGAAGCTTTCTTT	CASSPPYTPRGGKNTEAFF
TRBV6-5	.	TRBJ2-5	TRBD2	TGTGCCAGCAGCCAGACTAGCGGACAAGAGACCCAGTACTTC	CASSQTSGQETQYF
TRBV6-5	.	TRBJ1-2	TRBD1	TGTGCCAGCACTAAACAGGGGGCGAACTATGGCTACACCTTC	CASTKQGANYGYTF
TRBV5-6	once	TRBJ1-4	TRBD1	TGTGCCAGCAGCGTGGACAGGGGGAGAGTTAATGAAAAACTGTTTTTT	CASSVDRGRVNEKLFF
TRBV3-1/TRBV3-2	.	TRBJ2-7	TRBD1	TGTGCCAGCGGACCGTCCGGGACAGGGGCCGATTTC	CASGPSGTGADF
TRBV4-1	.	TRBJ2-7	TRBD2	TGCGCCAGCAGCCAAGATCTTCTTTCTAGCGGGAGAGAGCAGTACTTC	CASSQDLLSSGREQYF
TRBV5-1	.	TRBJ2-1	TRBD2	TGCGCCAGCAGCTTCCCGGGACTAGCGGGACAACACAGCTGGGCATCCTACAATGAGCAGTTCTTC	CASSFPGLAGQHSWASYNEQFF
TRBV12-3/TRBV12-4	.	TRBJ1-5	TRBD1	TGTGCCAGCACCCGGACAGGGATCCAGCCCCAGCATTTT	CASTRTGIQPQHF
TRBV3-1/TRBV3-2	.	TRBJ2-1	.	TGTGCCAGCAGCCAAGATCAACTACTAGCCGATGAGCAGTTCTTC	CASSQDQLLADEQFF
TRBV27	.	TRBJ2-1	.	TGTGCCAGCAGTTTAGGGGGACGGATAAGCTCCTACAATGAGCAGTTCTTC	CASSLGGRISSYNEQFF
TRBV15	.	TRBJ1-2	.	TGTGCCACCGTCGATGGGGTCTTGGGCTATGGCTACACCTTC	CATVDGVLGYGYTF
TRBV6-5	.	TRBJ2-7	.	TGTGCCAGCAGTTACACCGGGGACTGGGGCTACGAGCAGTACTTC	CASSYTGDWGYEQYF